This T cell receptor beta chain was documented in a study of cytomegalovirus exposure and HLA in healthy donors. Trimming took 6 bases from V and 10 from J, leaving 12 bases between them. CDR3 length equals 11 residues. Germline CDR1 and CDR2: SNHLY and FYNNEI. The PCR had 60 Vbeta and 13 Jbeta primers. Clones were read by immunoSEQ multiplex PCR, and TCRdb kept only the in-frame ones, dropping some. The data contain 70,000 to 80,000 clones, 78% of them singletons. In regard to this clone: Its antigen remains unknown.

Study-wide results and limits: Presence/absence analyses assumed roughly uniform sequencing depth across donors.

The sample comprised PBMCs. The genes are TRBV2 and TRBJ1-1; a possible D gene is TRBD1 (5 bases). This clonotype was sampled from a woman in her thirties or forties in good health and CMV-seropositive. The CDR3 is CASRAGFLAFF. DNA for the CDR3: TGTGCCAGCAGGGCAGGGTTCTTAGCTTTCTTT.